This T cell receptor beta chain was identified in a study of shared clonotypes between healthy human individuals. Turning to the study itself: Researchers assigned three CD4 naive, three CD4 memory, two CD8 naive and one CD8 memory plate to each donor.

The ends were cut back, 4 bases at V and 1 base at J, with 7 bases in the middle. The CDR3 totals 13 residues. Per germline, CDR1 MGHDK and CDR2 SYGVNS. Some clones are missing from TCRdb's copy, which holds only in-frame ones; the method was immunoSEQ multiplex PCR. The repertoire holds 950,000 to 1,100,000 clones, approximately 78% seen once, with 0.55% to 0.7% in the top ten. Notes on the study in general: On the whole, naive subsets had larger estimated richness than memory subsets had.

In regard to this clone: The antigen remains unidentified.

Sample: memory CD4+ T cells from PBMCs. As to subset: CD45RA-negative fraction. The chain employs TRBV25-1 and TRBJ1-1; D is uncertain. The TCR was taken from a man younger than 35 in good health. Some clones in this sample may be carry-over from other donors' samples. The CDR3 spells CASSGLGNTEAFF. The CDR3 coding sequence is TGTGCCAGCAGTGGTCTAGGGAACACTGAAGCTTTCTTT.